What follows are 9 T cell receptor beta chains derived from one specimen sequenced in a study of T cells after yellow fever vaccination. TCRdb redid the calling of the 5' RACE reads with MiXCR, one entry per CDR3 protein. The sample yields 70,000 or so distinct CDR3 sequences, around 7.7% seen once. The specimen comprised CD8+ T cells sorted from PBMCs, sampled 9 to 10 days after the first yellow fever vaccination. The receptor set was obtained from a man between 18 and 35 years old who received the YFV17D yellow fever vaccine.

This clonotype showed up many times. The chain is built from TRBV12-3 or TRBV12-4 and TRBJ2-2, with TRBD1 identical over 7 bases. CDR3 length: 16 amino acids. With 1 base clipped from V and 4 bases from J, the junction kept 6 bases outside the gene matches. CDR3 region: CASSLVHRGGTGELFF. CDR3 nucleotide sequence: TGTGCCAGCAGTTTAGTCCACAGGGGCGGCACCGGGGAGCTGTTTTTT.

This clonotype was detected ten times or more. The chain uses TRBV24-1 and TRBJ2-1; 10 bases agree with TRBD1. After removal of 7 bases from V and 6 bases from J, the junction contained 11 bases not matched to a gene. The CDR3 runs 16 residues. CDR1 and CDR2 from the germline V gene are KGHDR and SFDVKD. Written as DNA, the CDR3 is TGTGCCACCAGCTCGAACCGGGACAGGGGACTCAATGAGCAGTTCTTC. As protein: CATSSNRDRGLNEQFF.

The rearrangement joins TRBV7-9 to TRBJ1-3; D is unclear. The CDR3 runs 15 residues. V lost 5 bases to trimming and J lost 0 bases, with 11 bases between them. Germline assignment: CDR1 SEHNR and CDR2 FQNEAQ (reference sequence). The CDR3 DNA follows: TGTGCCAGCAGCCCGCCGCCTAGCTCTGGAAACACCATATATTTT. It yields the protein CASSPPPSSGNTIYF.

This clonotype has at least ten counts. The chain couples TRBV7-2 to TRBJ2-7; D possibly corresponds to TRBD2 (5 bases). V gave up 1 base and J gave up 0 bases, with 10 bases separating them. The CDR3 is made up of 15 amino acids. Germline V CDR1 and CDR2: SGHTA, FQGNSA. The CDR3 DNA reads as TGTGCCAGCAGCTTAGGTCTAGCCTCCTCCTACGAGCAGTACTTC. It encodes CASSLGLASSYEQYF.

The chain links TRBV7-6 to TRBJ1-2; D remains unclear. Trimming took 1 base from V and 4 from J, leaving 13 bases between them. The germline V gene has CDR1 SGHVS and CDR2 FNYEAQ. The CDR3 sequence is 15 residues long. DNA of the CDR3: TGTGCCAGCAGCTTAGGGCACAGCTCTACCTATGGCTACACCTTC. Translated, it gives CASSLGHSSTYGYTF.

The V call is TRBV12-3 or TRBV12-4, the J call TRBJ1-1; maybe TRBD1 (6 bases). The CDR3 is 15 amino acids. Deletions cut 3 bases from V and 3 bases from J, with 14 bases between. CDR3 protein: CASSLSGKGDTEAFF. The CDR3 nucleotides read TGTGCCAGCAGTTTGTCAGGGAAGGGGGACACTGAAGCTTTCTTT.

This clonotype was counted only a few times. The V call is TRBV4-2, the J call TRBJ2-6, with unresolved D. Germline CDR1 LGHNA, CDR2 YNFKEQ. V lost 4 bases, J lost 2 bases, and 15 bases lay in between. The CDR3 sequence is 17 residues long. CDR3 protein: CASSPSVGNPGANVLTF. CDR3 DNA: TGTGCCAGCAGCCCAAGTGTAGGAAACCCTGGGGCCAACGTCCTGACTTTC.

This clonotype has at least ten counts. J is TRBJ2-5 and V is TRBV12-3 or TRBV12-4; TRBD1 matches at 8 bases. This CDR3 contains 13 residues. V lost 6 bases, J lost 3 bases, and 3 bases stayed unmatched. CDR3 loop: CASSQDREETQYF. CDR3 bases: TGTGCCAGCAGCCAGGACAGGGAAGAGACCCAGTACTTC.

This clonotype was seen many times. The chain is built from TRBV6-2 or TRBV6-3 and TRBJ1-5, with a possible D match to TRBD1 (5 bases). With 7 bases removed from V and 3 bases from J, the gap between germline ends came to 19 bases. The CDR3 runs 16 residues. Germline CDR1 reads MNHEY; CDR2 reads SVGEGT. CDR3 DNA: TGTGCCAGCAAGGGGCCCGCGACCAGGGTCAATCAGCCCCAGCATTTT. As protein: CASKGPATRVNQPQHF.